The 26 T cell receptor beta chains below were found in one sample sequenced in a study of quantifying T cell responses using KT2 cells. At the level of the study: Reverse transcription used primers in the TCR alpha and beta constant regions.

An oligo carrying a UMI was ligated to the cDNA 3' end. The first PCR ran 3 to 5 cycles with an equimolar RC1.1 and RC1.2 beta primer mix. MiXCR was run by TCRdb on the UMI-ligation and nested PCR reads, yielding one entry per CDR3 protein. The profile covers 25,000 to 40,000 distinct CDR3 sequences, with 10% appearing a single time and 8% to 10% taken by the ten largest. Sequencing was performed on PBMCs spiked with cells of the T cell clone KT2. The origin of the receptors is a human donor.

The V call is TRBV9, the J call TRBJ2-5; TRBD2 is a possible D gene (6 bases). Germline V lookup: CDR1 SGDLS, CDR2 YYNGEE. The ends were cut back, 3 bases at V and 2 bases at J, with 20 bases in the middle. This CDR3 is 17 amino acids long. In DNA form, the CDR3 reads TGTGCCAGCAGCGCCACTCGGTGGGAGGTCGAACAAGAGACCCAGTACTTC. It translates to CASSATRWEVEQETQYF.

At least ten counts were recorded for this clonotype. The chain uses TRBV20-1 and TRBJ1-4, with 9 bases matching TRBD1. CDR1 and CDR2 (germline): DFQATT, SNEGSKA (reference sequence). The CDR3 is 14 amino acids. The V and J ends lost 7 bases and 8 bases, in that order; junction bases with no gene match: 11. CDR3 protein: CSVSLQGAGEKLFF. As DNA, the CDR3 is TGCAGTGTCTCCCTACAGGGGGCAGGGGAAAAACTGTTTTTT.

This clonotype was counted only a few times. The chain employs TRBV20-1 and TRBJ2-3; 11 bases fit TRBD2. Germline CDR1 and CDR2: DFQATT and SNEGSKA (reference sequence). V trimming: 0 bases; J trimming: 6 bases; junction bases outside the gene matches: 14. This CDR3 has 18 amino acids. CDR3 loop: CSARDPRGLAGGLDTQYF. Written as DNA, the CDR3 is TGCAGTGCTAGAGACCCAAGGGGGCTAGCGGGGGGTCTGGATACGCAGTATTTT.

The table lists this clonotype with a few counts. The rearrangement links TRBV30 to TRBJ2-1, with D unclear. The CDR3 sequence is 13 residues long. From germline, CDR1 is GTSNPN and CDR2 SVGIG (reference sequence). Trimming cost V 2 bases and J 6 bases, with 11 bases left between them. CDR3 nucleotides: TGTGCCTGGAGTTATTCGGCTTCCAATGAGCAGTTCTTC. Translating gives CAWSYSASNEQFF.

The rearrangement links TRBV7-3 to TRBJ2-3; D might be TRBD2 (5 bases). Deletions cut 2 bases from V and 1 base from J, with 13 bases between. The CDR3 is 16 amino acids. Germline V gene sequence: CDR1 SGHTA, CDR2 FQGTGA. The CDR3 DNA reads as TGTGCCAGCAGCTTACAAGCGGAATCCCGCACAGATACGCAGTATTTT. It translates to CASSLQAESRTDTQYF.

Here the CDR3 reads CASSQALLSGRGYTF. For the CDR3, the DNA is TGTGCCAGCAGCCAAGCGTTGTTATCAGGGCGCGGCTACACCTTC. The rearrangement uses TRBV3-1 and TRBJ1-2; D is possibly TRBD1 (5 bases). V was clipped by 1 base and J by 8 bases, with 17 bases between them. Germline values: CDR1 LGHDT, CDR2 YNNKEL (reference sequence). This CDR3 region has 15 residues.

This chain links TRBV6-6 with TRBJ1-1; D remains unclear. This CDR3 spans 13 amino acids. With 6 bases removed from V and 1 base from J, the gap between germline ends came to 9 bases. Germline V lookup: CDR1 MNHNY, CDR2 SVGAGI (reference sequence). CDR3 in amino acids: CASRSTRNTEAFF. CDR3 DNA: TGTGCCAGCAGGTCGACACGGAACACTGAAGCTTTCTTT.

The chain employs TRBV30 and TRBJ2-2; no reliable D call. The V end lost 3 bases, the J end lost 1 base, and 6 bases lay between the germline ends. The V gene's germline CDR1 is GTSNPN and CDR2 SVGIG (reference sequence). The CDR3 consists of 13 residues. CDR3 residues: CAWRNGNTGELFF. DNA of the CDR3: TGTGCCTGGAGGAATGGGAACACCGGGGAGCTGTTTTTT.

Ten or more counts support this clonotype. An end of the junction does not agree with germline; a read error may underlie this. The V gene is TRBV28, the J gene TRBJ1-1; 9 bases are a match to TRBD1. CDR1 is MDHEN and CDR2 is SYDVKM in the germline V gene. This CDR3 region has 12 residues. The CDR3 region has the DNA TGTGCCAGCAGTTTCGAAGGGACAGGGACCTTTTTT. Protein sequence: CASSFEGTGTFF.

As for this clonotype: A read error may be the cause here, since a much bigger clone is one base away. CDR3 sequence (DNA): TGTGCCAGCAGTGGTGAGGGGATTAATGAGCAGTTCTTC. Amino acids: CASSGEGINEQFF. This chain links TRBV2 with TRBJ2-1; the D gene could be TRBD1 or TRBD2 (5 bases each). CDR1 is SNHLY, CDR2 FYNNEI, per germline. CDR3 length: 13 amino acids. V dropped 4 bases and J dropped 7 bases, with 11 bases sitting between them.

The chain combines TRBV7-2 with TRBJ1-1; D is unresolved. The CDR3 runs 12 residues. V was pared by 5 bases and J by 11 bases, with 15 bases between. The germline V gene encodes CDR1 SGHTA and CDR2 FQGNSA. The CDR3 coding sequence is TGTGCCAGCAGCGCCACTCTGCGGGAGGCTTTCTTT. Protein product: CASSATLREAFF.

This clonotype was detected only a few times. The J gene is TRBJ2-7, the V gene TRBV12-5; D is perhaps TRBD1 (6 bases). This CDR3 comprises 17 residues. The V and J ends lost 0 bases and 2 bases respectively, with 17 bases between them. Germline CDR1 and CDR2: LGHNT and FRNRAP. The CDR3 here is CASGLVVRQGIPYEQYF. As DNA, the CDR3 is TGTGCTAGTGGTTTGGTTGTGCGGCAGGGGATTCCCTACGAGCAGTACTTC.

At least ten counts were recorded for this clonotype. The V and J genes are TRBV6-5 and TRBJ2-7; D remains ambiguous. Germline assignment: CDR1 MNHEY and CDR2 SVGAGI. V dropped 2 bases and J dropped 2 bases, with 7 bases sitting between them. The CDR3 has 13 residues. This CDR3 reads CASSYASTYEQYF. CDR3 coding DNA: TGTGCCAGCAGTTACGCGTCAACCTACGAGCAGTACTTC.

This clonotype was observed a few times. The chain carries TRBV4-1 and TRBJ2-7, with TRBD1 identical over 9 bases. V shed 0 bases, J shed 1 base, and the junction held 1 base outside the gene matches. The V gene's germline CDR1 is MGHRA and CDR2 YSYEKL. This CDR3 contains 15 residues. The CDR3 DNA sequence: TGCGCCAGCAGCCAAGAAGGACAGGGGTCCTACGAGCAGTACTTC. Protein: CASSQEGQGSYEQYF.

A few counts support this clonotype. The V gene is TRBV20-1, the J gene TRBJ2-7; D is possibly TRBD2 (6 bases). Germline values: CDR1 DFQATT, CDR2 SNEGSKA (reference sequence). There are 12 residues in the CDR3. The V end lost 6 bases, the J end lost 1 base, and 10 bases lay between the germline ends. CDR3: CSARDFSYEQYF. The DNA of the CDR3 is TGCAGTGCCCGGGACTTTTCCTACGAGCAGTACTTC.

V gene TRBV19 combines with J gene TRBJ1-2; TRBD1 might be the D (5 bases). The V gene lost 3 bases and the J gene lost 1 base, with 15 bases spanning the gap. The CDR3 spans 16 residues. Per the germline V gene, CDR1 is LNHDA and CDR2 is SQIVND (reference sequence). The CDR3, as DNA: TGTGCCAGTAGTATCAGGGACGGACTACTTAACTATGGCTACACCTTC. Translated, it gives CASSIRDGLLNYGYTF.

This chain's CDR3 is CASRLQGCQPQHF. The DNA of the CDR3 is TGTGCCAGCAGACTCCAGGGGTGTCAGCCCCAGCATTTT. The chain employs TRBV21-1 and TRBJ1-5; the table's D call of TRBD1 was not tested on the DNA. TRBV21-1 is classified as a pseudogene. The CDR3 is 13 amino acids.

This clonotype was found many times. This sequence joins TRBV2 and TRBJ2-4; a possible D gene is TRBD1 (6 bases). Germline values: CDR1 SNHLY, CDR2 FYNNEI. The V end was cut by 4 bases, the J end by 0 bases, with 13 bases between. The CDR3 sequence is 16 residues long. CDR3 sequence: CASSAAGQRAKNIQYF. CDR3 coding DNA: TGTGCCAGCAGTGCTGCCGGACAGAGAGCCAAAAACATTCAGTACTTC.

The CDR3: CSASGHGVRTYEQYF. CDR3 in DNA: TGCAGTGCTAGTGGTCACGGGGTCAGAACCTACGAGCAGTACTTC. The V gene is TRBV20-1, the J gene TRBJ2-7; D may be TRBD2 (5 bases). Deletions cut 3 bases from V and 2 bases from J, with 17 bases between. The CDR3 is 15 residues long. Germline values: CDR1 DFQATT, CDR2 SNEGSKA (reference sequence).

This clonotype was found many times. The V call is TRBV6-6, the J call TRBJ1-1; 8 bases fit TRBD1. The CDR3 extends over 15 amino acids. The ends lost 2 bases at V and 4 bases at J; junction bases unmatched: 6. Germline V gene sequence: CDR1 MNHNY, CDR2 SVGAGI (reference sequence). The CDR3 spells CASSYPQGAFTEAFF. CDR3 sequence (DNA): TGTGCCAGCAGTTACCCTCAGGGGGCTTTCACTGAAGCTTTCTTT.

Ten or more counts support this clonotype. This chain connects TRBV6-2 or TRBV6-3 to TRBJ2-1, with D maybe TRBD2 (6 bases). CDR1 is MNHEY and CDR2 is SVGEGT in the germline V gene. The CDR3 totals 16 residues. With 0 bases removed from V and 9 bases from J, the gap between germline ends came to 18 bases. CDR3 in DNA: TGTGCCAGCAGTTACTCGGGGGGAGTGGGCTTTGGTGAGCAGTTCTTC. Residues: CASSYSGGVGFGEQFF.

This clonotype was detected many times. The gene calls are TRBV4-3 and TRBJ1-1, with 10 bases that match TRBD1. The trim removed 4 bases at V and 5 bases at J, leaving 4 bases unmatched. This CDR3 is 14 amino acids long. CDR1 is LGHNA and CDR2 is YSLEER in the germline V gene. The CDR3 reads CASSLGTGETEAFF. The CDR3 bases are TGCGCCAGCAGCCTAGGGACAGGGGAGACTGAAGCTTTCTTT.

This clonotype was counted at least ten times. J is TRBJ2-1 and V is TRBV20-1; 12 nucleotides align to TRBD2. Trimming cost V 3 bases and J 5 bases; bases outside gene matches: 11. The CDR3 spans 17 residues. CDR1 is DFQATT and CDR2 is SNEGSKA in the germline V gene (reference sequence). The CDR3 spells CSASSIGTSGPNNEQFF. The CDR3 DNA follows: TGCAGTGCTAGCTCTATTGGGACTAGCGGGCCCAACAATGAGCAGTTCTTC.

CDR3 DNA: TGCAGCGTTGATAAGACTTTCTCCTACAATGAGCAGTTCTTC. It yields the protein CSVDKTFSYNEQFF. The gene calls are TRBV29-1 and TRBJ2-1, with D hard to call. The CDR3 covers 14 residues. Germline V gene sequence: CDR1 SQVTM, CDR2 ANQGSEA. The ends were cut back, 3 bases at V and 0 bases at J, with 9 bases in the middle.

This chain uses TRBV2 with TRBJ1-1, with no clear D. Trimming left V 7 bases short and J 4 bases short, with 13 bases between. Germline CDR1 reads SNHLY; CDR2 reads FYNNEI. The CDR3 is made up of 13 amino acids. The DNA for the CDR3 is TGTGCCAGCAAGGAGCAGGAGTCCACTGAAGCTTTCTTT. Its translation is CASKEQESTEAFF.

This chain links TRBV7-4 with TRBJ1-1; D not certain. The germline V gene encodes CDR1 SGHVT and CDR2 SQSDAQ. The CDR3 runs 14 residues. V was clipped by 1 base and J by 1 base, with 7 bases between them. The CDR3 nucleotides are TGTGCCAGCAGCTTAGTAGGCAGGAACACTGAAGCTTTCTTT. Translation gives CASSLVGRNTEAFF.